The entry below describes one T cell receptor (beta chain). No cognate antigen has been identified for it. These data belong to a study of cytomegalovirus exposure and HLA in healthy donors (TCRdb year 2017). Regarding the complete study: An earlier analysis of some 620 of the donors reported 276 Gb of sequence data and around 100 million unique TCR beta sequences obtained from approximately 180 million T cells. Around 320 gigabases of sequencing data and approximately 93 million unique TCR sequences were included in an early release covering 550 to 800 HLA-typed donors. The genetic ancestry cluster associated with self-reported Caucasian donors included over 65% of the 300 to 450 genotyped donors. The aim of the study was to test whether cataloging public T cell receptors could identify signatures of past pathogen exposure. The T cell repertoires of under 750 subjects were profiled by immunosequencing and related to cytomegalovirus serostatus. Along with the roughly 670-subject first cohort, a separate validation cohort of over a hundred different subjects was used. To predict cytomegalovirus infection status, the study combined high-throughput TCR immunosequencing, statistical association of individual TCRs with disease status, and machine learning. To study patterns of TCR occurrence, a later analysis re-analyzed previously published TCR beta repertoires from 500 to 850 donors and added high-resolution HLA genotyping. Rather than using new phenotypic data, the later analysis identified candidate immune exposures from TCR beta sequences and from how often those sequences occurred across donors. To decide whether each TCR beta V gene segment behaved as functional or pseudogenic, an earlier analysis of fewer than 750 of the donors relied on high-throughput TCR beta sequencing. Donor age, sex, ethnicity and CMV serostatus were compiled together with the repertoire data. In a later genetic analysis, genome-wide SNP genotypes for about three fifths of the roughly 670 donors were used, and that subset was treated as a discovery cohort. Every repertoire in the discovery cohort had been generated on one and the same sequencing platform. Both class I and class II loci were covered by HLA typing, at four-digit resolution. The number of typed donors differed by locus: about 620-630 for A, B, C, DRB1 and DQB1; roughly 510 for DQA1; 600 to 610 for DPA1; and some 430 for DPB1. Because of strong linkage in the cohort, a few DR-DQ haplotypes were treated as single units for association and clustering. Across around 400 genotyped donors of the cohort, an average of about 200,000 unique TCR beta nucleotide sequences per donor were sequenced, and roughly 20% of those sequences were non-productive. Paper-wide results and their limitations: When HLA alleles, especially DR and DQ, strongly co-occurred, TCR associations were difficult to assign to individual alleles. The classifier was reported to diagnose cytomegalovirus status with high specificity and sensitivity in both the original cohort and the validation cohort. Because counts were too low, seventeen rarely observed V segments, including chromosome 9 orphons, were left out of the earlier analysis of a few hundred of the donors. Linkage disequilibrium might explain the correlated functional status among segregating V segments, but an unknown experimental factor could not be excluded. In a later analysis, the rate of TCR association differed among HLA loci, with DRB1 alleles having the most associated TCRs and HLA-C alleles having the fewest. Sequencing depth was assumed to be roughly uniform across donors in the presence/absence analyses, though that assumption may not hold. A cluster of highly shared sequence variants was judged likely to represent a technical artifact of the sequencing pipeline. A further reported finding was that TCR beta sequences accurately predicted the HLA-A and HLA-B alleles for most subjects in the first cohort. Compared with equally common non-associated chains, HLA-associated TCR beta chains in a later analysis were more clonally expanded and had lower generation probabilities. Across donors, most TCR sequences were observed very rarely, whereas some public TCRs were present in many individuals. In a later genetic analysis, a missense DCLRE1C variant was associated with V-gene and J-gene trimming of TCR beta chains, and the association was replicated in an independent cohort. In a later analysis, several top co-occurrence clusters were reported to appear linked to parvovirus B19, influenza, CMV and Epstein-Barr virus. In an earlier analysis of roughly 500 of the donors, most TCR beta V segments appeared in productive rearrangements about 90% or about 30% of the time, broadly matching IMGT annotations. The authors suggested that the approach could potentially be extended to other disease states and immunological phenotypes. Specific HLA alleles were associated with 15,000 to 20,000 TCR beta sequences at a false discovery rate of 0.05 in a later analysis. In this cohort, only TCR beta chains were sequenced, and detectable features were limited by the absence of alpha or paired-chain data. Because HLA typing was unavailable for some donors at each locus, only the typed subset was used in association tests. A later genetic analysis reported fewer N-insertions in productive TCRs among donors in an Asian-associated ancestry cluster than the roughly 620-donor mean. Some IMGT-functional V segments, including TRBV6-2 and TRBV6-3, could not be told apart with the 87-base-pair reads, so those segments were excluded. In the study, roughly 160 TCR beta chains were listed as associated with cytomegalovirus. According to a later analysis, most CMV-associated TCR beta chains appeared to be HLA-restricted, and the HLA associations seemed to be driven largely by CMV exposure. Immune exposure information for the cohort was limited to CMV serostatus. A few of the identified cytomegalovirus-associated TCR beta chains were confirmed in vitro to be specific for cytomegalovirus antigens.

The cohort comprised under 700 healthy bone marrow donors. At the time of sampling, all cohort members were nominally healthy, though unrecorded immune exposures were likely present. The donor tested CMV seronegative and was one of the 352 seronegative cohort members. Each donor provided a peripheral blood sample, and peripheral blood mononuclear cells were used for TCR beta sequencing. Genomic DNA was extracted from the blood cell samples with the Qiagen DNeasy Blood Extraction Kit. Receptor libraries were prepared by the immunoSEQ multiplex PCR assay. For the multiplex PCR, a mixture combining 60 forward primers for TCR Vbeta segments and 13 reverse primers for TCR Jbeta segments was used. The CDR3 region of rearranged TCR beta genes was amplified from genomic DNA with a multiplex PCR assay. The amplified TCR beta libraries were sequenced on the Illumina HiSeq System as 87-base-pair reads. Regarding the original processing steps: In a later analysis, 70 million to 95 million unique TCR beta chains were counted across the roughly 700 repertoires, and around 11 million of these chains were shared by at least two donors. To remove PCR and sequencing errors, raw reads were error-corrected and collapsed into unique sequences using a nearest-neighbor algorithm that merged closely related sequences. V, D and J gene segments were assigned by aligning CDR3 sequences to IMGT reference sequences. For a sequence to be retained, a match of at least six nucleotides to both a V gene segment and a J gene segment was required. Rearrangements were called productive when the CDR3 lacked stop codons and stayed in frame with V and J; all others were non-productive. CDR3 was defined according to IMGT convention as the region running from the second conserved V-encoded cysteine to the conserved J-encoded phenylalanine. The earlier analysis of 500 to 650 of the donors excluded any sequence lacking an unambiguous match to a single V gene segment. An earlier analysis of fewer than 750 of the donors called V segments functional above 56.7% productive rearrangements and segregating when the between-donor standard deviation exceeded 5%. To diagnose cytomegalovirus status from the catalog of TCR beta chain sequences, a statistical classification framework was built. In a later analysis, V and J genes were assigned by comparing TCR nucleotide sequences against IMGT/GENE-DB human TR gene sequences. Using the TCRdist pipeline, a later analysis assigned CDR3 sequences along with most-parsimonious VDJ recombination scenarios. In a later analysis, each TCR beta chain was defined by its CDR3 amino acid sequence together with its V-gene family, and reads without a unique V-gene family were excluded. In a later analysis, around 600 highly shared, low-generation-probability nucleotide sequences were removed to address suspected cross-contamination and a sequencing artifact. For each public chain, a later analysis derived a clonal expansion index from normalized ranks of inferred template counts within each repertoire. In a later analysis, generation probabilities were computed using a VDJ recombination model fitted to out-of-frame rearrangements, and the results were checked against IGoR. In a later analysis, TCR-TCR, TCR-HLA and TCR-CMV co-occurrence was scored with hypergeometric tests, and a repertoire-size bias correction was applied to TCR pairs. To estimate false discovery rates, a later analysis permuted the HLA or CMV assignments 20 times. In a later analysis, co-occurring TCRs were grouped with DBSCAN, and TCRdist sequence similarity was added when clustering was performed within HLA-allele-positive subsets. Co-occurrence clustering excluded repertoires with fewer than 30,000 or more than 120,000 public chains, plus five with anomalous nucleotide sharing. TCRdb limited this immuneACCESS table to in-frame rearrangements with V and J called. A share of clones is missing; checked studies link under half to unresolved V genes, and the rest is unexplained. From that table come the V and J calls and clone size; the DNA was used to work out D and trimming. The data table for this sample lists 170,000 or so clones. Clones ranked in the top ten supply roughly 2% of the sample.

According to the germline V gene, CDR1 reads MNHNS and CDR2 reads SASEGT. Trimming costs V 2 bases and J 5 bases, and their ends lie 12 bases apart. Inclusive of the bounding cysteine and phenylalanine, the CDR3 is 14 residues long. Left in the record is the CDR3 DNA by itself, 42 bases read in frame from the first base. Sequenced input: PBMCs. This TCR was recovered from a man aged 25-45 years in good health and CMV-seronegative. The chain employs TRBV6-1 and TRBJ1-1, and the D gene may be TRBD1, 6 bases matching. The CDR3 region has the sequence CASSEPTGLTEAFF. The DNA is as follows: TGTGCCAGCAGTGAACCCACAGGGTTAACTGAAGCTTTCTTT.